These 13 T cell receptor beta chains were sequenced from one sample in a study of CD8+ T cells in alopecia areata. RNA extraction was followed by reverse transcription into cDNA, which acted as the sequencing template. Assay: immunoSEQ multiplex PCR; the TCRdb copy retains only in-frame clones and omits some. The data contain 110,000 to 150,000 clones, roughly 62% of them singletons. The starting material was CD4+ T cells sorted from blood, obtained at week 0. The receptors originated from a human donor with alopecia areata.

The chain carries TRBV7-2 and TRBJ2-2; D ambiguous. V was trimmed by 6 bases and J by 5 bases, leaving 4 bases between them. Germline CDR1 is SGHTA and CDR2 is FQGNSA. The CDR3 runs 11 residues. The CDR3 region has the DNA TGTGCCAGCAGTCCGACCGGGGAGCTGTTTTTT. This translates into CASSPTGELFF.

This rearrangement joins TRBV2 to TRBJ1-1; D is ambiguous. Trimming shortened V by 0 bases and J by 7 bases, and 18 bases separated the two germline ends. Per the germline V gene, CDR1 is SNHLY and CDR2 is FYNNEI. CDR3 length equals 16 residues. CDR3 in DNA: TGTGCCAGCAGTGAAGCGGCGGCCTCGGGGAAAAATGAAGCTTTCTTT. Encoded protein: CASSEAAASGKNEAFF.

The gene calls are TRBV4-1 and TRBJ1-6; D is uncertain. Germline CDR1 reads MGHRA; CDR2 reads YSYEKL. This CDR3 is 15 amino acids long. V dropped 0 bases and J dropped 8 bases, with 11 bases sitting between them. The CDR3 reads CASSQEILADSPLHF. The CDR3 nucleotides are TGCGCCAGCAGCCAAGAGATTTTGGCGGATTCACCCCTCCACTTT.

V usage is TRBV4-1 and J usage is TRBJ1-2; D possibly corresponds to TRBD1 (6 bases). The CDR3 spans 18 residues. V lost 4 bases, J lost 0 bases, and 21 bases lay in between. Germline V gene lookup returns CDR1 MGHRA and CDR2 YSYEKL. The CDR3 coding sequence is TGCGCCAGCAGCCCGTCTGCAGGGGCACGCCTTTCTAACTATGGCTACACCTTC. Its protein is CASSPSAGARLSNYGYTF.

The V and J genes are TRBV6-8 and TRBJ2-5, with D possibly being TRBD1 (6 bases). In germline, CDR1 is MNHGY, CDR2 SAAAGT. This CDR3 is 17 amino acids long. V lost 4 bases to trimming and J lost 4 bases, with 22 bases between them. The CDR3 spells CASSLNPPGHRRETQYF. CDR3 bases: TGTGCCAGCAGTTTAAATCCTCCGGGACACAGACGAGAGACCCAGTACTTC.

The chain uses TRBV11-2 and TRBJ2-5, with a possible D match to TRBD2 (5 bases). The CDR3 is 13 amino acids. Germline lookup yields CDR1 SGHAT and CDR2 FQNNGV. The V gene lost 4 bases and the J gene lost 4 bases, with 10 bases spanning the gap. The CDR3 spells CASSSSAGETQYF. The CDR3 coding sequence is TGTGCCAGCAGCTCCTCTGCGGGAGAGACCCAGTACTTC.

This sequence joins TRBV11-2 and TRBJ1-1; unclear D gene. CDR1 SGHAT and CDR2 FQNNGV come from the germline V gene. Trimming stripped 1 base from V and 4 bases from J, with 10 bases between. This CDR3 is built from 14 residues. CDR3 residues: CASSLVEGGTEAFF. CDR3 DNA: TGTGCCAGCAGCTTAGTTGAGGGTGGCACTGAAGCTTTCTTT.

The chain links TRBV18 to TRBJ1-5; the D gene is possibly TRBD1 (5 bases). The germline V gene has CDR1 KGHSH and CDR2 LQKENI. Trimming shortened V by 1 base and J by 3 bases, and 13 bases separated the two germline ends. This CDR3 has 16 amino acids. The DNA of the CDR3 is TGTGCCAGCTCACCACAAGGGACCGTTCACAATCAGCCCCAGCATTTT. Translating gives CASSPQGTVHNQPQHF.

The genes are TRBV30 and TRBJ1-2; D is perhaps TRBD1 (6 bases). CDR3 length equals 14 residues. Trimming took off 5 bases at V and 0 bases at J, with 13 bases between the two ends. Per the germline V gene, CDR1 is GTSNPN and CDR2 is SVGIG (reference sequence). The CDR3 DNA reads TGTGCCTGGGATAGGGGGATAGCTAACTATGGCTACACCTTC. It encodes CAWDRGIANYGYTF.

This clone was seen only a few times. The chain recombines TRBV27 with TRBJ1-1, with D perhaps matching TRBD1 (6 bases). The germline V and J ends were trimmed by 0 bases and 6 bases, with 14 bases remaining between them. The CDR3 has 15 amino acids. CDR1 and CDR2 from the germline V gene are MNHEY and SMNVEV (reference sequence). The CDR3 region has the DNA TGTGCCAGCAGTTTATCGAGGGCAGGGGAACCTGAAGCTTTCTTT. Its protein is CASSLSRAGEPEAFF.

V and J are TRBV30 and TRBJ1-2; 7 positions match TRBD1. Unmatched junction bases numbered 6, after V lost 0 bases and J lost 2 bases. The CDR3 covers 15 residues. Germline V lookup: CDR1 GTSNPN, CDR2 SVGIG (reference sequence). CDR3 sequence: CAWSVDQGVNYGYTF. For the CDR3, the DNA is TGTGCCTGGAGTGTAGACCAGGGGGTGAACTATGGCTACACCTTC.

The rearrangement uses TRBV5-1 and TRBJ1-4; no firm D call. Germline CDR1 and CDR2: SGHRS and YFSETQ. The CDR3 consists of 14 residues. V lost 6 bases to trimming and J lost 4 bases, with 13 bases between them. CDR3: CASTDGFGNEKLFF. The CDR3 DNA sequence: TGCGCCAGCACCGACGGGTTCGGTAATGAAAAACTGTTTTTT.

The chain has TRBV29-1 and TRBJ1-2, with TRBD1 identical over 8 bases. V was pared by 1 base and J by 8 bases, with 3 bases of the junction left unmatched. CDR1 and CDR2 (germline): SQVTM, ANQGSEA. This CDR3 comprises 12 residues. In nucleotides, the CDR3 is TGCAGCGTTGAAGGGACAGGGAAGGGCTACACCTTC. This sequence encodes CSVEGTGKGYTF.